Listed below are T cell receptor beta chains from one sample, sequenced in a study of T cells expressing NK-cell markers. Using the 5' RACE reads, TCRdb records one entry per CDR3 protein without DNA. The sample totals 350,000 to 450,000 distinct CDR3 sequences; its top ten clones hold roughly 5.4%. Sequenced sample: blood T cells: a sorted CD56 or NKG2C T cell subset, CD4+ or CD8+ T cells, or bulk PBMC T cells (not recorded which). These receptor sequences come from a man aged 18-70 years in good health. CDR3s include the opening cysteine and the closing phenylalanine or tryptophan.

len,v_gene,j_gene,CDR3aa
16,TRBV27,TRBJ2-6,CASSAIRGTGANVLTF
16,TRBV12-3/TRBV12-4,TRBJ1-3,CASTPAHSSSGNTIYF
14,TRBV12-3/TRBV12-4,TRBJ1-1,CASCTGYPNTEAFF
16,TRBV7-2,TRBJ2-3,CASSQDSPLIADTQYF
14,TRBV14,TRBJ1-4,CASSQLVFDEKLFF
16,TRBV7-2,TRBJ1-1,CASSFATQGMNTEAFF
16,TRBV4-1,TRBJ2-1,CASSQGVGGIYNEQFF
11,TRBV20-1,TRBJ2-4,CSVPQLNIQYF
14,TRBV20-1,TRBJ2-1,CSARDTRQHNEQFF
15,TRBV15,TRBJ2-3,CATSRDLVTADTQYF
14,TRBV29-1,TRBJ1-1,CSVPGRGGYTEAFF
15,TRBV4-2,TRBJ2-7,CASSQDFRTSYEQYF
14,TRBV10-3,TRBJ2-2,CAIRGTSAPGELFF
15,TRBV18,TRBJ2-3,CASSRRGGGTDTQYF
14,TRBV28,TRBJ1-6,CASRRTGYNSPLHF
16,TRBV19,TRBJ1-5,CASSMGTSGGHQPQHF
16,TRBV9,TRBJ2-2,CASSVVPHLRSGELFF
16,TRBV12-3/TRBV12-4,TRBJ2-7,CASSVGLARSSYEQYF
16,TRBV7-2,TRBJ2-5,CASSPSRDRGAWTQYF
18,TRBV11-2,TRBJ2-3,CASSPLTIAGGIQDTQYF
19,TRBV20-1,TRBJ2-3,CSAAQGLAGAPRETDTQYF
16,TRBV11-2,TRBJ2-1,CASSGRLAGAGNEQFF
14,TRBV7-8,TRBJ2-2,CASSFGQLTGELFF
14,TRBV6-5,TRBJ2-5,CASSYSSSVETQYF
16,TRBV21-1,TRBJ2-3,CASSNDLAGGPGTQYF
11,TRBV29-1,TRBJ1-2,CSVDGWGGYTF
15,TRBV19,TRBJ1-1,CASKRRQGVNTEAFF
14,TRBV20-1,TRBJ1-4,CSASGTGDYEKLFF
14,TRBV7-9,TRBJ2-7,CASSAKVESYEQYF
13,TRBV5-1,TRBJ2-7,CASSSRGTYEQYF
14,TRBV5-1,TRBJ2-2,CASSPRTNTGELFF
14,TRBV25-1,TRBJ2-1,CASSGLTRDNEQFF
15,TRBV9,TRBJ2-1,CASSPRQGGYNEQFF
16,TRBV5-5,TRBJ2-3,CASSRQGLTAADTQYF
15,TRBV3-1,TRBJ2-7,CASSQGGGATYEQYF
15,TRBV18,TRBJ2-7,CASSPPGRGADEQYF
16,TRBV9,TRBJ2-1,CASSVASGALVNEQFF
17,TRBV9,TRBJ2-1,CASSATDRTYSYNEQFF
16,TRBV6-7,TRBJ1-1,CASSYPGGGKVSEAFF
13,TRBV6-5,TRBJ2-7,CASSSVTVSEQYF